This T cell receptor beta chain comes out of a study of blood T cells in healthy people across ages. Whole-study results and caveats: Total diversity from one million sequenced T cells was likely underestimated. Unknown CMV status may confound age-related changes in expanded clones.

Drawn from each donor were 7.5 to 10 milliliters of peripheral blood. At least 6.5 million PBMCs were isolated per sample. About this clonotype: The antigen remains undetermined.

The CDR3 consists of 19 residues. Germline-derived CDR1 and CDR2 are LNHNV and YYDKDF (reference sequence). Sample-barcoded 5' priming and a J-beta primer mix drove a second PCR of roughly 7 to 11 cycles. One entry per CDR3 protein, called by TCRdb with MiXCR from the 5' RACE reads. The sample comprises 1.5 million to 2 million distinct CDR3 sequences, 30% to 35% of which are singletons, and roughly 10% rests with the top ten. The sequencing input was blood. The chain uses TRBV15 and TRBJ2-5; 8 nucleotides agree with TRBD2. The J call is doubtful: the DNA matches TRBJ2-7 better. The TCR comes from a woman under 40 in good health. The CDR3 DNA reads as TGTGCCACCAGCAGAAATAAGGGAGGGGTAGCGGGGAAAAGCTACGAGCAGTACTTC. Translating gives CATSRNKGGVAGKSYEQYF.